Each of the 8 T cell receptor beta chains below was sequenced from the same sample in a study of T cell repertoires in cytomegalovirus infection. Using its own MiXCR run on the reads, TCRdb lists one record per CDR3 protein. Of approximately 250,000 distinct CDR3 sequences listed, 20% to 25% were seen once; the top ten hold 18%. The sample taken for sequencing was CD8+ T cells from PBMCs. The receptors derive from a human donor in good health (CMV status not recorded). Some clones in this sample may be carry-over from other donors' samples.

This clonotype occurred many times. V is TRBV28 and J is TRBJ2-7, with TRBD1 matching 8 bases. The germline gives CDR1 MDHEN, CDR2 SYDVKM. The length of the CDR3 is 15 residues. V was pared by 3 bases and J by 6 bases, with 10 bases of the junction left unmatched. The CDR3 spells CASSLDLTGGLEQYF. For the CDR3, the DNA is TGTGCCAGCAGTTTGGACCTTACAGGGGGTCTCGAGCAGTACTTC.

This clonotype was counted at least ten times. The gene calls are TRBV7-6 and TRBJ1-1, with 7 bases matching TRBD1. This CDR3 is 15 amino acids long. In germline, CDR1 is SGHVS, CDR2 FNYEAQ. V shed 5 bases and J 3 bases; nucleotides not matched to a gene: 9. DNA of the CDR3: TGTGCCAGCAGCCTACAAGGGGGCGCGGACACTGAAGCTTTCTTT. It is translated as CASSLQGGADTEAFF.

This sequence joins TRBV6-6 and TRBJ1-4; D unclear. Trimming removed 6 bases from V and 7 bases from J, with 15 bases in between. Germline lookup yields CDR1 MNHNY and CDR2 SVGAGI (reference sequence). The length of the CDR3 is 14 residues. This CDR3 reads CASRPLPGAEKLFF. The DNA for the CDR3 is TGTGCCAGCAGGCCACTCCCTGGAGCTGAAAAACTGTTTTTT.

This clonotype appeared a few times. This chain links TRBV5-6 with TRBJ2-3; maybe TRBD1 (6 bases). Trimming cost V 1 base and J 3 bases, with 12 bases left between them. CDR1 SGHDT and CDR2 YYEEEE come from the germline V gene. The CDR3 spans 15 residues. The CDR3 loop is CASSLWQGTTDTQYF. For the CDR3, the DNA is TGTGCCAGCAGCTTGTGGCAGGGGACAACAGATACGCAGTATTTT.

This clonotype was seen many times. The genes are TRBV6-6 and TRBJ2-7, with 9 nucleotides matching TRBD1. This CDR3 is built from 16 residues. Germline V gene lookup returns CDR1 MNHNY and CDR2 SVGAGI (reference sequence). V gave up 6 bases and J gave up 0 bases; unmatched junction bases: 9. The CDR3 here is CASSPGTGLSSYEQYF. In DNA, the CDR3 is TGTGCCAGCAGCCCCGGGACAGGGTTAAGCTCCTACGAGCAGTACTTC.

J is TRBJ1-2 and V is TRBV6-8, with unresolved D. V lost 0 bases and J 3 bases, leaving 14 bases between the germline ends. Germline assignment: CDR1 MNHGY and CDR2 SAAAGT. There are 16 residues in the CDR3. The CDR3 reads CASSYSIWREDYGYTF. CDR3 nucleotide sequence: TGTGCCAGCAGTTACTCGATATGGAGGGAAGACTATGGCTACACCTTC.

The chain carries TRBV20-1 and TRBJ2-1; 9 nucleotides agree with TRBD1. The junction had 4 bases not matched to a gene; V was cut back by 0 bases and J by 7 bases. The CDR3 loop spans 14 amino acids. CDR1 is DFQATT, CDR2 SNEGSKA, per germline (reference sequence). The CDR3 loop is CSARDGTGRNEQFF. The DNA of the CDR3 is TGCAGTGCTAGAGATGGGACAGGGAGGAATGAGCAGTTCTTC.

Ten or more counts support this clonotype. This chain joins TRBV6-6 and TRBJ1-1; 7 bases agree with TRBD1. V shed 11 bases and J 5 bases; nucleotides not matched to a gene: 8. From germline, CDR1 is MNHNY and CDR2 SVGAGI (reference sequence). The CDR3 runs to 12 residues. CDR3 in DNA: TGTGCCTCACAACAGGGGAGAACTGAAGCTTTCTTT. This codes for CASQQGRTEAFF.